This TCR beta chain was identified in a study of beta chain features in type 1 diabetes. Study-level results: Shortening of TCRB CDR3s, moderate but significant, appeared in all four CD4+ subsets of Type 1 diabetes patients. The similarity of naive, central memory and Treg TCRB repertoires appeared greater among patients than among healthy donors.

Trimming shortened V by 4 bases and J by 8 bases, and 10 bases separated the two germline ends. The CDR3 runs 12 residues. CDR1 is MNHEY, CDR2 SVGAGI, per germline. Every isolated RNA sample was fully reverse transcribed, so sequencing captured expressed TCRB transcripts. It was found that naive, central memory and regulatory T cell samples averaged approximately 3.5 million reads. Sequenced by immunoSEQ multiplex PCR; TCRdb stores in-frame clones only, minus some. The profile shows over 200,000 clones, 9.5% to 13% of them singletons. A few counts support this clone. Its antigen is still unknown. Via CD45RO/CCR7/CD25/CD127/CD95/CD27, cells of the CD4+ naive, central memory, regulatory and stem cell-like memory subsets were sorted.

The TCR was taken from a young man with type 1 diabetes. The sequenced material came from naive CD4+ T cells from blood. V is TRBV6-5 and J is TRBJ2-3; D not certain. The CDR3 region has the DNA TGTGCCAGCAGTTCACGGGTTACTACGCAGTATTTT. It yields the protein CASSSRVTTQYF.